The T cell receptor beta chain described here comes from a study of cytomegalovirus exposure and HLA in healthy donors. Study information: Within the Caucasian-associated ancestry cluster were about 81% of the 300 to 450 genotyped donors.

Germline values: CDR1 MNHEY, CDR2 SMNVEV (reference sequence). The CDR3 runs to 14 residues. V lost 8 bases, J lost 2 bases, and 12 bases lay in between. Primers included in the PCR were 60 Vbeta and 13 Jbeta primers. Clones were read by immunoSEQ multiplex PCR, and TCRdb kept only the in-frame ones, dropping some. This table holds around 190,000 clones, approximately 80% found once. This chain connects TRBV27 to TRBJ2-2; a weak D match, TRBD2 (5 bases). This clonotype originated in a woman in her 30s in good health and CMV-seropositive. The sample consisted of PBMCs. This chain's CDR3 is CASVSRANTGELFF. The CDR3 DNA is TGTGCCAGCGTTTCGCGGGCCAACACCGGGGAGCTGTTTTTT.